This T cell receptor (beta chain) was identified during a study of T cells after posttransplantation cyclophosphamide. Study-level findings and limits: Tissue-infiltrating T cells from skin or gut overlapped little with blood T cells. Later post-transplant blood repertoires were often dominated by donor CD8+ memory clones. Recipient CMV seropositivity and CMV reactivation strongly tracked TRB clonality.

Clones were sequenced by immunoSEQ multiplex PCR, and TCRdb holds only the in-frame ones, with some missing. The profile shows some 9,700 clones, roughly 98% of them singletons. The naive gate required viable CD3+CD4+ or CD3+CD8+ cells with CCR7+CD45RA+CD45RO-CD95-CD27+CD28+ phenotype. This related bone marrow graft donor gave peripheral blood on the day of marrow donation. In regard to this clone: Its antigen is currently unknown.

The CDR3 covers 12 residues. CDR1 is MGHDK and CDR2 is SYGVNS in the germline V gene. V was trimmed by 1 base and J by 5 bases, leaving 5 bases between them. V gene TRBV25-1 combines with J gene TRBJ1-1; D is undetermined. Sequencing input: naive CD4+ T cells sorted from PBMCs. The TCR originated in a woman in her fifties or sixties in good health, CMV-negative, and a related stem cell transplant donor. The CDR3 DNA reads TGTGCCAGCAGTGAATCAAATACTGAAGCTTTCTTT. Protein: CASSESNTEAFF.